The 14 T cell receptor beta chains in this list originate from one sample, sequenced in a study of human T cells and chemical hapten exposure. Stated time point: pre-sensitization, week 0. Treatment: therapeutic diphenylcyclopropenone sensitization with weekly scalp DPC. TCRdb re-called the RACE reads with MiXCR, one entry per CDR3 protein. This table has about 80,000 distinct CDR3 sequences, 12% to 15% appearing once. The material sequenced was whole blood, taken in connection with sensitization to the hapten diphenylcyclopropenone (DPC). All receptors derive from a woman aged 45 to 65 with alopecia areata. Some clones in this sample may be carry-over from other donors' samples.

In this sample, this clonotype turned up a few times. For the CDR3, the DNA is TGTGCCAGCAGTTCCCCTGGACTAGCTTCCTACGAGCAGTACTTC. This translates into CASSSPGLASYEQYF. V gene TRBV12-3 or TRBV12-4 combines with J gene TRBJ2-7, with 8 nucleotides matching TRBD2. The V gene end was trimmed by 4 bases and the J gene end by 1 base; junction bases not matched to a gene: 6. This CDR3 region has 15 residues.

CDR3 DNA: TGTGCCAGCTCCCTAGGAGGGGACTTCAGCAATCAGCCCCAGCATTTT. Encoded protein: CASSLGGDFSNQPQHF. J is TRBJ1-5 and V is TRBV18, with D possibly being TRBD1 (5 bases). This CDR3 is 16 amino acids long. Trimming left V 6 bases short and J 1 base short, with 16 bases between. Germline V gene data show CDR1 as KGHSH and CDR2 as LQKENI.

This clonotype was seen a few times. V is TRBV3-1 and J is TRBJ2-1; perhaps TRBD2 as D (5 bases). The germline V and J ends were trimmed by 4 bases and 4 bases, with 8 bases remaining between them. From germline, CDR1 is LGHDT and CDR2 YNNKEL (reference sequence). This CDR3 is 13 amino acids long. DNA for the CDR3: TGTGCCAGCAGCCGAGACTATTACAATGAGCAGTTCTTC. Translating gives CASSRDYYNEQFF.

The chain links TRBV6-5 to TRBJ1-1; D unresolved. V lost 10 bases and J lost 3, with 12 bases in between. Germline CDR1 reads MNHEY; CDR2 reads SVGAGI. The CDR3 spans 12 residues. The CDR3, as DNA: TGTGCCACCGCGAGAGGTGACACTGAAGCTTTCTTT. Translated: CATARGDTEAFF.

This clonotype has a handful of counts. The chain recombines TRBV29-1 with TRBJ2-1; D uncertain. The CDR3 covers 10 residues. V was cut by 4 bases and J by 8 bases, with 6 bases left in between. Germline CDR1 is SQVTM and CDR2 is ANQGSEA. The chain's CDR3 is CSVVFYEQFF. In nucleotides, the CDR3 is TGCAGCGTTGTATTTTATGAGCAGTTCTTC.

This clonotype was observed a few times. The chain is built from TRBV6-1 and TRBJ1-4, with TRBD1 as a possible D gene (5 bases). This CDR3 region has 15 residues. V was pared by 6 bases and J by 5 bases, with 16 bases between. Germline V gene data show CDR1 as MNHNS and CDR2 as SASEGT. This chain's CDR3 is CASRDLTAGNEKLFF. The CDR3 coding sequence is TGTGCCAGCAGGGACCTGACAGCGGGAAATGAAAAACTGTTTTTT.

J is TRBJ1-3 and V is TRBV12-3 or TRBV12-4; 7 nucleotides align to TRBD1. This CDR3 has 15 residues. The trim removed 5 bases at V and 0 bases at J, leaving 4 bases unmatched. This CDR3 reads CASSPGQLSGNTIYF. For the CDR3, the DNA is TGTGCCAGCAGTCCGGGACAGCTCTCTGGAAACACCATATATTTT.

This clonotype was picked up a small number of times. V usage is TRBV12-3 or TRBV12-4 and J usage is TRBJ2-1; 9 positions agree with TRBD2. V gave up 1 base and J gave up 2 bases; unmatched junction bases: 3. CDR3 length: 16 amino acids. The DNA for the CDR3 is TGTGCCAGCAGTTTAGGGCTAGCGGGACCCTACAATGAGCAGTTCTTC. Protein product: CASSLGLAGPYNEQFF.

The sample holds many counts of this clonotype. The V and J genes are TRBV7-6 and TRBJ1-2; D call uncertain. The CDR3 totals 14 residues. Deletions cut 6 bases from V and 4 bases from J, with 15 bases between. The germline V gene has CDR1 SGHVS and CDR2 FNYEAQ. The CDR3 is CASSSTVSGYGYTF. The CDR3, as DNA: TGTGCCAGCAGTTCTACCGTGTCGGGCTATGGCTACACCTTC.

This clonotype has only a few counts. The chain has TRBV20-1 and TRBJ2-7; the match to TRBD2 covers 7 bases. Germline trimming cut 2 bases from V and 0 bases from J; bases unmatched to any gene: 1. CDR1 is DFQATT and CDR2 is SNEGSKA in the germline V gene (reference sequence). CDR3 size: 13 residues. The chain's CDR3 is CSARRTSSYEQYF. CDR3 DNA: TGCAGTGCTAGAAGGACTAGCTCCTACGAGCAGTACTTC.

The J gene is TRBJ2-5, the V gene TRBV19; D may be TRBD2 (6 bases). CDR1 is LNHDA and CDR2 is SQIVND in the germline V gene (reference sequence). The ends were cut back, 5 bases at V and 3 bases at J, with 10 bases in the middle. The CDR3 has 13 amino acids. This CDR3 is CASSRGAEETQYF. The DNA for the CDR3 is TGTGCCAGTAGTCGCGGGGCGGAAGAGACCCAGTACTTC.

This clonotype was counted ten times or more. The chain is built from TRBV7-8 and TRBJ1-4; 8 nucleotides match TRBD1. This CDR3 is 15 amino acids long. Germline V lookup: CDR1 SGHVS, CDR2 FQNEAQ. J gave up 8 bases and V 4 bases, and 9 bases lay outside the gene matches. The CDR3 DNA reads TGTGCCAGCAGCTCGAGGAGGGGACAGGTGGAAAAACTGTTTTTT. Protein sequence: CASSSRRGQVEKLFF.

This clonotype was detected only a few times. This sequence joins TRBV5-1 and TRBJ2-3, with D unresolved. V lost 5 bases and J 0 bases, leaving 13 bases between the germline ends. The CDR3 has 15 residues. Germline values: CDR1 SGHRS, CDR2 YFSETQ. Here the CDR3 reads CASRIAGSSTDTQYF. The CDR3 DNA is TGCGCCAGCAGAATTGCCGGATCTAGCACAGATACGCAGTATTTT.

The chain uses TRBV5-5 and TRBJ1-5; no firm D call. Trimming took 1 base from V and 6 from J, leaving 14 bases between them. The CDR3 covers 15 residues. CDR1 and CDR2 from the germline V gene are SGHKS and YYEKEE (reference sequence). The CDR3 coding sequence is TGTGCCAGCAGCTTGCAATGGGCGGGCACTCAGCCCCAGCATTTT. It translates to CASSLQWAGTQPQHF.